One and the same sample provided the 12 T cell receptor beta chains below, sequenced in a study of molecular identifiers for immune sequencing clone quantification. MiXCR, run by TCRdb on the PCR reads, gives a single entry per CDR3 protein. This table has 35,000 to 40,000 distinct CDR3 sequences, over 15% appearing once. Sequencing was carried out using naive CD8+ T cells from blood, with Jurkat cell RNA spiked in. The sample's subset: FACS-sorted CD8+CD4-CCR7+CD45RA+ naive T cells. These receptors all stem from a human donor in good health. Some libraries in this study had Jurkat cell RNA spiked in.

The chain is built from TRBV14 and TRBJ2-7, with 8 bases identical to TRBD2. Germline values: CDR1 SGHDN, CDR2 FVKESK. The ends lost 3 bases at V and 3 bases at J; junction bases unmatched: 13. CDR3 length equals 17 residues. DNA for the CDR3: TGTGCCAGCAGCCAGGCCCCTCGACCAGCGGGAGTCTACGAGCAGTACTTC. Protein product: CASSQAPRPAGVYEQYF. The entire variable domain, with the rest obtained from reference TRBV14 and TRBJ2-7, is as follows: EAGVTQFPSHSVIEKGQTVTLRCDPISGHDNLYWYRRVMGKEIKFLLHFVKESKQDESGMPNNRFLAERTGGTYSTLKVQPAELEDSGVYFCASSQAPRPAGVYEQYFGPGTRLTVT.

This clonotype rates as medium-sized. The rearrangement links TRBV13 to TRBJ2-6; D may be TRBD2 (5 bases). This CDR3 is 16 amino acids long. Germline values: CDR1 PRHDT, CDR2 FYEKMQ (reference sequence). Trimming pared 3 bases from V and 2 bases from J, leaving 11 bases between. CDR3 loop: CASSLPGEAGANVLTF. In DNA, the CDR3 is TGTGCCAGCAGCTTGCCCGGGGAAGCTGGGGCCAACGTCCTGACTTTC.

This clonotype has ten or more counts. CDR3 amino acids: CSVEDGPWGQGTIQETQYF. In nucleotides, the CDR3 is TGCAGCGTTGAAGATGGTCCGTGGGGGCAGGGGACTATCCAAGAGACCCAGTACTTC. V gene TRBV29-1 combines with J gene TRBJ2-5; possibly TRBD2 for D (7 bases). The germline V and J ends were trimmed by 0 bases and 1 base, with 24 bases remaining between them. CDR1 is SQVTM and CDR2 is ANQGSEA in the germline V gene. This CDR3 contains 19 residues.

The table lists this clonotype with a few counts. V and J are TRBV6-5 and TRBJ2-1; 7 nucleotides match TRBD2. The CDR3 has 15 amino acids. V shed 4 bases, J shed 7 bases, and the junction held 10 bases outside the gene matches. Germline lookup yields CDR1 MNHEY and CDR2 SVGAGI. The CDR3 spells CASSSAGGSGNEQFF. The CDR3 DNA is TGTGCCAGCAGTTCCGCCGGGGGGTCTGGGAATGAGCAGTTCTTC.

This clonotype is a singleton in its sample. A much larger clone lies one base from this, so it may be a read error. This chain connects TRBV27 to TRBJ2-4; the match to TRBD2 covers 7 bases. CDR1 is MNHEY, CDR2 SMNVEV, per germline (reference sequence). The CDR3 length is 13 residues. This CDR3 is CASTPRGGNIRYF. Here the CDR3 DNA reads TGTGCCAGCACCCCCCGCGGGGGAAACATTCGGTACTTC.

The sample holds a few counts of this clonotype. The chain uses TRBV20-1 and TRBJ2-1, with D possibly being TRBD2 (5 bases). The CDR3 extends over 13 amino acids. CDR1 and CDR2 from the germline V gene are DFQATT and SNEGSKA (reference sequence). Trimming pared 1 base from V and 6 bases from J, leaving 10 bases between. The CDR3 DNA sequence: TGCAGTGCTAGAGGATACGGAGGCAATGAGCAGTTCTTC. The encoded protein is CSARGYGGNEQFF.

This clonotype was found many times. This chain connects TRBV5-4 to TRBJ2-3; 7 nucleotides agree with TRBD1. The CDR3 loop spans 17 amino acids. V dropped 4 bases and J dropped 2; count of bases not matched to a gene: 13. Germline V lookup: CDR1 SGHNT, CDR2 YYREEE (reference sequence). In DNA, the CDR3 is TGTGCCAGCAGCCCACGTTCAGGACAGGCGACCACAGATACGCAGTATTTT. It specifies CASSPRSGQATTDTQYF.

On this clonotype: Since a much larger clone is just one base distant, this may be a read error. The chain joins TRBV5-1 to TRBJ1-4; TRBD1 matches at 8 bases. The CDR3 extends over 16 amino acids. Looked up from germline, CDR1 is SGHRS and CDR2 is YFSETQ. The DNA of the CDR3 is TGCGCCACCGCTCTAACACAGACAGGGGAGAATGAAAAACCGTTTTTT. Translated, it gives CATALTQTGENEKPFF.

This clonotype was counted ten times or more. The V gene is TRBV20-1, the J gene TRBJ2-5; D is perhaps TRBD2 (6 bases). Germline V gene sequence: CDR1 DFQATT, CDR2 SNEGSKA (reference sequence). CDR3 length: 13 residues. V lost 5 bases, J lost 4 bases, and 14 bases lay in between. This CDR3 reads CSAPDPAGETQYF. For the CDR3, the DNA is TGCAGTGCTCCAGACCCAGCGGGAGAGACCCAGTACTTC.

A note on this clonotype: This sequence may be a read error, since a much larger clone differs from it by one base. The chain is built from TRBV6-2 or TRBV6-3 and TRBJ2-3; TRBD1 agrees at 11 bases. The CDR3 has 16 amino acids. Germline V CDR1 and CDR2: MNHEY, SVGEGT. V was pared by 7 bases and J by 5 bases, with 11 bases of the junction left unmatched. Here the CDR3 reads CASNFGQGANKDTQYF. CDR3 nucleotide sequence: TGTGCCAGCAATTTTGGACAGGGGGCAAATAAAGATACGCAGTATTTT.

This clonotype was found many times. The rearrangement links TRBV7-7 to TRBJ2-3; D might be TRBD1 (5 bases). V lost 1 base, J lost 2 bases, and 10 bases lay in between. CDR3 length: 15 residues. From germline, CDR1 is SSHAT and CDR2 FNYEAQ (reference sequence). The CDR3 sequence: CASSLVPGFTDTQYF. The DNA for the CDR3 is TGTGCCAGCAGCTTAGTACCAGGGTTCACAGATACGCAGTATTTT.

This chain links TRBV24-1 with TRBJ2-2, with D uncertain. The ends were cut back, 3 bases at V and 4 bases at J, with 5 bases in the middle. The CDR3 length is 13 residues. The germline V gene has CDR1 KGHDR and CDR2 SFDVKD. This CDR3 reads CATSDVLTGELFF. CDR3 DNA sequence: TGTGCCACCAGTGATGTGCTCACCGGGGAGCTGTTTTTT.